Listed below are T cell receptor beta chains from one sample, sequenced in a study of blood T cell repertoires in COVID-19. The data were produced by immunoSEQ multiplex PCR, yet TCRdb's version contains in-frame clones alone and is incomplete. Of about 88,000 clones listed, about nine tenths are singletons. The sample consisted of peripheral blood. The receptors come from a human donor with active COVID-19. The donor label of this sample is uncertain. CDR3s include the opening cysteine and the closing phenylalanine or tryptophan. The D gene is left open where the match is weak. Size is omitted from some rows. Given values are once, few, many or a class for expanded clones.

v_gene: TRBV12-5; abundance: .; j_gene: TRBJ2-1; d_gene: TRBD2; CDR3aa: CASGLSHGAGGTYNEQFF; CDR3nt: TGTGCTAGTGGTTTGTCTCATGGGGCGGGGGGAACCTACAATGAGCAGTTCTTC
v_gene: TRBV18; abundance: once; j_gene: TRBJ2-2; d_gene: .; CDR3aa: CASSPTDTGELFF; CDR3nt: TGTGCCAGCTCACCTACTGACACCGGGGAGCTGTTTTTT
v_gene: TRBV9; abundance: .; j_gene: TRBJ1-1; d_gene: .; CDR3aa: CASSVATGGNTEAFF; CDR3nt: TGTGCCAGCAGCGTAGCTACGGGGGGGAACACTGAAGCTTTCTTT
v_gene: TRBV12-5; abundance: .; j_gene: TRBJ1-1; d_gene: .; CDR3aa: CASALGGVLNTEAFF; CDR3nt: TGTGCTAGTGCCCTCGGAGGGGTTTTGAACACTGAAGCTTTCTTT
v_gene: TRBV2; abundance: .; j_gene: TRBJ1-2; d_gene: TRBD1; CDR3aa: CASMSLRGPAGYTF; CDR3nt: TGTGCCAGCATGTCGCTCAGGGGGCCCGCTGGCTACACCTTC
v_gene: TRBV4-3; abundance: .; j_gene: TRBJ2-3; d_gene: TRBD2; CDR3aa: CASSQGPGLLSFFATDTQYF; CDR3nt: TGCGCCAGCAGCCAAGGCCCGGGACTACTCTCCTTCTTTGCCACAGATACGCAGTATTTT
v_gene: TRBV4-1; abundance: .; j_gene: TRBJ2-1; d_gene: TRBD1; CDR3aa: CASSLTGVSSNEQFF; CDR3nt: TGCGCCAGCAGCCTTACAGGGGTAAGCAGCAATGAGCAGTTCTTC
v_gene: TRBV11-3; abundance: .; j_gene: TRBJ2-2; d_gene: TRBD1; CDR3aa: CASSPRQGNTGELFF; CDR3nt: TGTGCCAGCAGCCCTCGACAGGGGAACACCGGGGAGCTGTTTTTT
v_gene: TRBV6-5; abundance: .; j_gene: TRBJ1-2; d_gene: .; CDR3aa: CASRYQGRDYGYTF; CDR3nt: TGTGCCAGCAGATACCAGGGGAGGGACTATGGCTACACCTTC
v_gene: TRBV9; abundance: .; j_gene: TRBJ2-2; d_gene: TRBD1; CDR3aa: CASSPVTGGLGGELFF; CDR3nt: TGTGCCAGCAGCCCAGTTACAGGGGGCCTGGGCGGGGAGCTGTTTTTT
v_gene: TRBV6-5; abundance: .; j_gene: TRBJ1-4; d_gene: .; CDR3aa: CASSPGGFTNEKLFF; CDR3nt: TGTGCCAGCAGCCCGGGGGGCTTTACTAATGAAAAACTGTTTTTT
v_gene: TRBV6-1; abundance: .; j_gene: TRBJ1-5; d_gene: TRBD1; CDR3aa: CASSAGTGALDQPQHF; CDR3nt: TGTGCCAGCAGTGCCGGGACAGGGGCTTTAGATCAGCCCCAGCATTTT
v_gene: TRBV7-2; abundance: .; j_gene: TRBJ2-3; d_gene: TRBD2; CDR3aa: CASSRSGGYTDTQYF; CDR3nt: TGTGCCAGCAGCCGGAGCGGGGGGTACACAGATACGCAGTATTTT
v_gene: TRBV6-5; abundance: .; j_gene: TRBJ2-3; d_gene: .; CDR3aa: CASTPPGRVKDTQYF; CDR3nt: TGTGCCAGCACCCCACCGGGAAGGGTGAAAGATACGCAGTATTTT
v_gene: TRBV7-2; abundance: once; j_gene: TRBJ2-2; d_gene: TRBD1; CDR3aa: CASSIQGPNTGELFF; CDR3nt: TGTGCCAGCAGCATACAGGGGCCGAACACCGGGGAGCTGTTTTTT
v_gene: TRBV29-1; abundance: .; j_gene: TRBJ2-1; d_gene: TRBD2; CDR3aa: CSVDGTRLFNEQFF; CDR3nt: TGCAGCGTTGATGGGACTAGGTTATTCAATGAGCAGTTCTTC
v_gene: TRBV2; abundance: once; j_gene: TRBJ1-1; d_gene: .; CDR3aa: CASSPEELRTEAFF; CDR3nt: TGTGCCAGCAGCCCGGAGGAATTGAGGACTGAAGCTTTCTTT
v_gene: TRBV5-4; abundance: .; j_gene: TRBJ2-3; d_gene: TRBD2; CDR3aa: CASSLPSGTDTQYF; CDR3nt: TGTGCCAGCAGCTTGCCTAGCGGAACAGATACGCAGTATTTT
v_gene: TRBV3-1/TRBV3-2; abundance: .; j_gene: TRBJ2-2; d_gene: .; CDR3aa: CASSHPYDTGELFF; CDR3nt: TGTGCCAGCAGCCATCCCTACGACACCGGGGAGCTGTTTTTT
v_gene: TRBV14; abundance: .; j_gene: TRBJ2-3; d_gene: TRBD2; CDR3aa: CASSQRGFRRASGRSDTQYF; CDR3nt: TGTGCCAGCAGCCAACGGGGCTTTCGGAGGGCTAGCGGGAGATCAGATACGCAGTATTTT
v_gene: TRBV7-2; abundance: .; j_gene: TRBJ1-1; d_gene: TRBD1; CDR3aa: CASSLGLQGPSWNTEAFF; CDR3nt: TGTGCCAGCAGCCTCGGACTACAGGGGCCCTCCTGGAACACTGAAGCTTTCTTT
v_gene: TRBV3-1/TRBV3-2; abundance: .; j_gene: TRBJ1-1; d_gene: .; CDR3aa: CASSQGQSGTEAFF; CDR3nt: TGTGCCAGCAGCCAAGGGCAGTCCGGGACTGAAGCTTTCTTT
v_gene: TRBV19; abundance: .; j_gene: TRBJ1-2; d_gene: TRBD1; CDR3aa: CASTSSGTVAPTGYGYTF; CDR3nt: TGTGCCAGTACCTCGTCCGGGACAGTGGCCCCGACAGGCTATGGCTACACCTTC
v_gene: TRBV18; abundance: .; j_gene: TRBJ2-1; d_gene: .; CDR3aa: CASSPMSSYNEQFF; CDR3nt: TGTGCCAGCTCACCCATGAGCTCCTACAATGAGCAGTTCTTC
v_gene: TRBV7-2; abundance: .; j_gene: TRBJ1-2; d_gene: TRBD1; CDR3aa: CASSSPGGGLYGYTF; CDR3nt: TGTGCCAGCAGCTCTCCAGGAGGGGGCCTCTATGGCTACACCTTC
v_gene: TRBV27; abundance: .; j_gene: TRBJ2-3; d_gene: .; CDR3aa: CASTSTDTQYF; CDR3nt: TGTGCCAGCACCTCCACAGATACGCAGTATTTT
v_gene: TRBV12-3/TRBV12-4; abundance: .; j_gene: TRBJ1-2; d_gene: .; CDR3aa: CASSGGSYGYTF; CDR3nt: TGTGCCAGCAGTGGAGGGAGCTATGGCTACACCTTC
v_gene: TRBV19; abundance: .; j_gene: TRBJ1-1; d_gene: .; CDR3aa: CASTLQIHTGSNTEAFF; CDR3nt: TGTGCCAGTACCTTACAAATCCATACAGGGAGCAACACTGAAGCTTTCTTT
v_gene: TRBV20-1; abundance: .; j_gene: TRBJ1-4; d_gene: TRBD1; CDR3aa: CSASLRGRGNEKLFF; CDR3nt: TGCAGTGCTAGTTTGAGGGGGCGGGGTAATGAAAAACTGTTTTTT
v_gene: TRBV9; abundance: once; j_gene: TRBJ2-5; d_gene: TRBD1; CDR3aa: CASSVQGAQETQYF; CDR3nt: TGTGCCAGCAGCGTTCAGGGGGCTCAAGAGACCCAGTACTTC
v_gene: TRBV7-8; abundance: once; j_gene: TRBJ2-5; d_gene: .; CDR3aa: CASSSRRLARETQYF; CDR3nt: TGTGCCAGCAGCTCCCGTCGGCTAGCGAGGGAGACCCAGTACTTC
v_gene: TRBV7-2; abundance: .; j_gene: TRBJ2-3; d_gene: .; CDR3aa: CASSTVSTDTQYF; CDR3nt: TGTGCCAGCAGCACGGTTAGCACAGATACGCAGTATTTT
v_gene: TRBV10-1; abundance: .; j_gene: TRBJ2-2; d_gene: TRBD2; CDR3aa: CASSESMTSGGENTGELFF; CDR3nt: TGCGCCAGCAGTGAGTCGATGACTAGCGGGGGGGAGAACACCGGGGAGCTGTTTTTT
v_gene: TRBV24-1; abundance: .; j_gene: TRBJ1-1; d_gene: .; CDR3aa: CATSNEANTEAFF; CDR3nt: TGTGCCACCAGTAATGAGGCTAACACTGAAGCTTTCTTT
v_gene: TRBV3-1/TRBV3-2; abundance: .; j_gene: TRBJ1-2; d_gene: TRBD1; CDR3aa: CASSQDGTGYYGYTF; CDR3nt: TGTGCCAGCAGCCAAGACGGGACAGGGTATTATGGCTACACCTTC
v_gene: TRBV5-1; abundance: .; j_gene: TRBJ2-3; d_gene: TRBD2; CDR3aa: CASSGLAGSTDTQYF; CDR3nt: TGCGCCAGCTCGGGACTAGCGGGAAGCACAGATACGCAGTATTTT
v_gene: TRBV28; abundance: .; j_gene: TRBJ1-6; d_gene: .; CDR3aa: CASSRQTDHSPLHF; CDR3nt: TGTGCCAGCAGTCGGCAGACAGACCATTCACCCCTCCACTTT
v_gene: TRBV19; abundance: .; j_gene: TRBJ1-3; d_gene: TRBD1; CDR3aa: CASSPGTGFGNTIYF; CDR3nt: TGTGCCAGTAGTCCCGGGACAGGGTTTGGAAACACCATATATTTT
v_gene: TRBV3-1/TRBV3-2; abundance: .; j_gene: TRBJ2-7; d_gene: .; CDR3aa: CASSQRQGYEQYF; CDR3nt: TGTGCCAGCAGCCAACGGCAGGGCTACGAGCAGTACTTC
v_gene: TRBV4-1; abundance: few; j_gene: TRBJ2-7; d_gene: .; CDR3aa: CASSQGHSSYEQYF; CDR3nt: TGCGCCAGCAGCCAAGGACATAGCTCCTACGAGCAGTACTTC
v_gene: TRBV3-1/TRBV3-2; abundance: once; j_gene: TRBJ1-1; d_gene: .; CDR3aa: CATYSYSEAFF; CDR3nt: TGTGCCACTTACTCATACAGCGAAGCTTTCTTT
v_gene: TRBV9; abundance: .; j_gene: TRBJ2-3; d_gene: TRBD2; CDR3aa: CASSPGTSGGHTQYF; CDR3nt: TGTGCCAGCAGCCCCGGGACTAGCGGGGGCCATACGCAGTATTTT
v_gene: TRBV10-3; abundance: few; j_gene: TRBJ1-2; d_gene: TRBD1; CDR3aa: CAISEDRGSANGYTF; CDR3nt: TGTGCCATCAGTGAAGACAGGGGCTCTGCGAATGGCTACACCTTC
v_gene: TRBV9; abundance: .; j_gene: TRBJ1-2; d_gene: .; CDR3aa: CASSVDRAANYGYTF; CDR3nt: TGTGCCAGCAGCGTAGACAGGGCCGCTAACTATGGCTACACCTTC